One and the same sample provided the 3 T cell receptor beta chains below, sequenced in a study of cytomegalovirus exposure and HLA in healthy donors. The PCR had 60 Vbeta and 13 Jbeta primers. Libraries were prepared by immunoSEQ multiplex PCR; TCRdb keeps only in-frame clonotypes and omits some of them. This table holds about 140,000 clones, 55% to 80% found once. Sequences were obtained from PBMCs. The receptor set was obtained from a middle-aged woman in good health and CMV-seronegative.

The chain carries TRBV6-6 and TRBJ1-5; weak D call: TRBD1 (5 bases). Germline-derived CDR1 and CDR2 are MNHNY and SVGAGI (reference sequence). V lost 4 bases to trimming and J lost 0 bases, with 13 bases between them. CDR3 length equals 16 residues. The CDR3 nucleotides are TGTGCCAGCAGTTTTCGAGACAGCTATAGCAATCAGCCCCAGCATTTT. Translation gives CASSFRDSYSNQPQHF.

The V gene is TRBV2, the J gene TRBJ2-3; D unresolved. The V gene's germline CDR1 is SNHLY and CDR2 FYNNEI. The CDR3 loop spans 15 amino acids. Trimming shortened V by 4 bases and J by 0 bases, and 11 bases separated the two germline ends. Here the CDR3 reads CASSVVESSTDTQYF. The CDR3 DNA sequence: TGTGCCAGCAGTGTTGTGGAGTCTAGCACAGATACGCAGTATTTT.

The genes are TRBV6-6 and TRBJ1-2; D gene unclear. This CDR3 is built from 14 residues. V was pared by 0 bases and J by 4 bases, with 9 bases between. Germline V CDR1 and CDR2: MNHNY, SVGAGI (reference sequence). In DNA, the CDR3 is TGTGCCAGCAGTTACTCGCGGGGTCCCTATGGCTACACCTTC. This translates into CASSYSRGPYGYTF.